The 18 T cell receptor beta chains below all came from one sample that was sequenced in a study of cytomegalovirus exposure and HLA in healthy donors. Profiled with immunoSEQ multiplex PCR; TCRdb holds only in-frame clones, not every one. The sample consists of under 250,000 clones, around nine tenths of them appearing once. The sequencing sample was made of PBMCs. The receptors derive from a man between 18 and 29 years old in good health and CMV-seronegative.

This chain links TRBV25-1 with TRBJ2-2; the match to TRBD1 covers 7 bases. Looked up from germline, CDR1 is MGHDK and CDR2 is SYGVNS. The CDR3 runs 14 residues. V shed 6 bases, J shed 6 bases, and the junction held 7 bases outside the gene matches. DNA for the CDR3: TGTGCCAGCAGCGAGACCACAGGGGCCGGGGAGCTGTTTTTT. It codes for CASSETTGAGELFF.

The J gene is TRBJ2-3, the V gene TRBV5-4; D may be TRBD2 (7 bases). The CDR3 is made up of 15 amino acids. Per germline, CDR1 SGHNT and CDR2 YYREEE (reference sequence). V was clipped by 1 base and J by 4 bases, with 13 bases between them. The CDR3 DNA is TGTGCCAGCAGCTTGAAGGAGGGGGGGCCAGATACGCAGTATTTT. Translated: CASSLKEGGPDTQYF.

The rearrangement links TRBV9 to TRBJ2-1; tentative D call: TRBD2 (6 bases). The CDR3 loop spans 15 amino acids. The V gene lost 4 bases and the J gene lost 6 bases, with 17 bases spanning the gap. The germline gives CDR1 SGDLS, CDR2 YYNGEE. The CDR3 DNA follows: TGTGCCAGCAGCCTCCGGGACTGGGGGATCAATGAGCAGTTCTTC. This gives the protein CASSLRDWGINEQFF.

The rearrangement links TRBV18 to TRBJ2-5, with D possibly TRBD1 on 5 matching bases. Germline-derived CDR1 and CDR2 are KGHSH and LQKENI. CDR3 length: 13 residues. Trimming left V 3 bases short and J 5 bases short, with 10 bases between. The CDR3 DNA reads TGTGCCAGCTCACCCAGGGTCGGGGAGACCCAGTACTTC. Protein: CASSPRVGETQYF.

This chain links TRBV30 with TRBJ1-4; possible D gene TRBD1, 5 bases. This CDR3 region has 13 residues. CDR1 and CDR2 (germline): GTSNPN, SVGIG (reference sequence). Trimming cost V 3 bases and J 8 bases, with 13 bases left between them. This CDR3 reads CAWSRVIKEKLFF. CDR3 bases: TGTGCCTGGAGCAGGGTCATCAAAGAAAAACTGTTTTTT. The full variable domain, its missing parts supplied by reference TRBV30 and TRBJ1-4, is SQTIHQWPATLVQPVGSPLSLECTVEGTSNPNLYWYRQAAGRGLQLLFYSVGIGQISSEVPQNLSASRPQDRQFILSSKKLLLSDSGFYLCAWSRVIKEKLFFGSGTQLSVL.

J is TRBJ2-1 and V is TRBV4-3, with D maybe TRBD2 (6 bases). CDR3 size: 14 residues. Germline lookup yields CDR1 LGHNA and CDR2 YSLEER. V lost 3 bases, J lost 7 bases, and 13 bases lay in between. CDR3 in DNA: TGCGCCAGCAGCCAGCGGGACGCCTCAAATGAGCAGTTCTTC. Encoded protein: CASSQRDASNEQFF.

The V and J genes are TRBV5-1 and TRBJ1-2; 8 bases map to TRBD1. The CDR3 extends over 14 amino acids. Germline V gene sequence: CDR1 SGHRS, CDR2 YFSETQ. V gave up 3 bases and J gave up 8 bases; unmatched junction bases: 9. This CDR3 is CASSSTGGRDGYTF. The CDR3 coding sequence is TGCGCCAGCAGCTCAACAGGGGGTCGGGACGGCTACACCTTC.

As for this clone: This CDR3 is also generated by other DNA sequences in the sample. V gene TRBV2 combines with J gene TRBJ1-5, with D possibly TRBD1 on 6 matching bases. Germline V gives CDR1 SNHLY, CDR2 FYNNEI. V lost 4 bases, J lost 3 bases, and 7 bases lay in between. This CDR3 is 13 amino acids long. The CDR3 loop reads CASSAGVNQPQHF. Written as DNA, the CDR3 is TGTGCCAGCAGTGCAGGGGTCAATCAGCCCCAGCATTTT.

The genes are TRBV25-1 and TRBJ1-5; D unclear. CDR3 length: 14 residues. Trimming took 3 bases from V and 5 from J, leaving 11 bases between them. Germline V lookup: CDR1 MGHDK, CDR2 SYGVNS. The CDR3 loop is CASSEPGGHQPQHF. In DNA, the CDR3 is TGTGCCAGCAGTGAGCCCGGAGGCCATCAGCCCCAGCATTTT.

CDR3 amino acids: CASSDPGDHNEQFF. The DNA for the CDR3 is TGTGCCAGCAGTGATCCCGGGGATCACAATGAGCAGTTCTTC. V usage is TRBV25-1 and J usage is TRBJ2-1; a weak D match, TRBD2 (5 bases). The V end lost 3 bases, the J end lost 5 bases, and 11 bases lay between the germline ends. Germline assignment: CDR1 MGHDK and CDR2 SYGVNS. The CDR3 sequence is 14 residues long.

Here the CDR3 DNA reads TGTGCCAGCAGTTACCGGACAGGAGAATCTAACTATGGCTACACCTTC. Amino acids: CASSYRTGESNYGYTF. The chain uses TRBV6-5 and TRBJ1-2, with TRBD1 matching 7 bases. This CDR3 contains 16 residues. Germline trimming cut 2 bases from V and 0 bases from J; bases unmatched to any gene: 6. Germline loops: CDR1 MNHEY, CDR2 SVGAGI.

This clone was recorded once. The V call is TRBV7-3, the J call TRBJ2-7; 12 bases are a match to TRBD2. V was clipped by 2 bases and J by 0 bases; unmatched bases: 8. CDR1 is SGHTA, CDR2 FQGTGA, per germline. The CDR3 extends over 18 amino acids. CDR3 coding DNA: TGTGCCAGCAGCTTAGTGGGACTAGCGGGCCCCCCCTCCTACGAGCAGTACTTC. Its protein product is CASSLVGLAGPPSYEQYF.

The genes are TRBV6-5 and TRBJ2-3; TRBD2 agrees at 8 bases. This CDR3 region has 14 residues. V lost 6 bases and J lost 4; bases outside the gene matches: 6. CDR1 MNHEY and CDR2 SVGAGI come from the germline V gene. CDR3: CASRPRGGPDTQYF. In DNA form, the CDR3 reads TGTGCCAGCAGGCCCCGGGGGGGACCAGATACGCAGTATTTT.

V is TRBV28 and J is TRBJ2-1; TRBD2 matches 7 bases. The CDR3 has 15 amino acids. The germline V gene has CDR1 MDHEN and CDR2 SYDVKM. V shed 5 bases and J 0 bases; nucleotides not matched to a gene: 4. In nucleotides, the CDR3 is TGTGCCAGCAGTCTCGGGGGGAGCTCCTACAATGAGCAGTTCTTC. It encodes CASSLGGSSYNEQFF. Drawing the rest from reference TRBV28 and TRBJ2-1, the complete variable domain is DVKVTQSSRYLVKRTGEKVFLECVQDMDHENMFWYRQDPGLGLRLIYFSYDVKMKEKGDIPEGYSVSREKKERFSLILESASTNQTSMYLCASSLGGSSYNEQFFGPGTRLTVL.

This clone was seen only once. V and J are TRBV19 and TRBJ2-5; D is undetermined. Germline lookup yields CDR1 LNHDA and CDR2 SQIVND (reference sequence). Trimming left V 6 bases short and J 5 bases short, with 7 bases between. The CDR3 contains 11 residues. The CDR3 loop reads CASSYRETQYF. The DNA of the CDR3 is TGTGCCAGTAGCTATCGGGAGACCCAGTACTTC.

The chain couples TRBV11-2 to TRBJ2-1; 12 bases are shared with TRBD2. With V trimmed by 5 bases and J by 7 bases, 3 bases remained unmatched. This CDR3 region has 14 residues. The V gene's germline CDR1 is SGHAT and CDR2 FQNNGV. This CDR3 reads CASSLAGGQNEQFF. CDR3 DNA sequence: TGTGCCAGCAGCCTAGCGGGGGGGCAAAATGAGCAGTTCTTC.

This clone appeared once. This rearrangement joins TRBV9 to TRBJ2-3, with 8 bases identical to TRBD2. The CDR3 runs to 16 residues. Germline values: CDR1 SGDLS, CDR2 YYNGEE. Germline trimming cut 4 bases from V and 1 base from J; bases unmatched to any gene: 8. CDR3 DNA: TGTGCCAGCAGCAGTAGACGGCGGGGGGGCACAGATACGCAGTATTTT. Encoded protein: CASSSRRRGGTDTQYF.

This rearrangement joins TRBV4-3 to TRBJ1-2; D remains unclear. This CDR3 comprises 15 residues. Trimming pared 0 bases from V and 8 bases from J, leaving 16 bases between. From germline, CDR1 is LGHNA and CDR2 YSLEER. As DNA, the CDR3 is TGCGCCAGCAGCCAAGAAGTCTCTGCGGTGTTGGGCTACACCTTC. Translated, it gives CASSQEVSAVLGYTF.